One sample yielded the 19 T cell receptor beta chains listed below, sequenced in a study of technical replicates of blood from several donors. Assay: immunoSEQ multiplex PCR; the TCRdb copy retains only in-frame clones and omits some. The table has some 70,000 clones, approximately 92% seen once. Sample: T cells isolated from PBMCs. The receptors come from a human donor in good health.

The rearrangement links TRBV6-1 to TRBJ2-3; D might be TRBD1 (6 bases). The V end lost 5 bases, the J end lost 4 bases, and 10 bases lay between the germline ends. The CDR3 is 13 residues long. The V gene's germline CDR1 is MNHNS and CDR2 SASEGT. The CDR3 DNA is TGTGCCAGCAGTAGTACAGGGCCAGATACGCAGTATTTT. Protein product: CASSSTGPDTQYF.

Here the CDR3 reads CASSPPPNSNTEAFF. The CDR3 coding sequence is TGTGCCAGCAGTCCACCACCCAACTCGAACACTGAAGCTTTCTTT. This chain connects TRBV6-5 to TRBJ1-1; no definite D call. Germline loops: CDR1 MNHEY, CDR2 SVGAGI. V was shortened by 5 bases and J by 1 base, with 14 bases between the two germline ends. This CDR3 has 15 residues.

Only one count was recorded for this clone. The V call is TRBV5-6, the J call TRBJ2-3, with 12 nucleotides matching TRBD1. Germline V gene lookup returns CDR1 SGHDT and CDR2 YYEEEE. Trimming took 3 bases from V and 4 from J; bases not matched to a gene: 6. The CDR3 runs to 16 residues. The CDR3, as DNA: TGTGCCAGCAGCTGGGACGGGACAGGGGGCCCAGATACGCAGTATTTT. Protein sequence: CASSWDGTGGPDTQYF.

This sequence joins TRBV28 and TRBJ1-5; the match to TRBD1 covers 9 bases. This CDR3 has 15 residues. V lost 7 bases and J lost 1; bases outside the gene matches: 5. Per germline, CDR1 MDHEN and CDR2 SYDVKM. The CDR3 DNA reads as TGTGCCAGCACCCGGACAGGGGCGAGCAATCAGCCCCAGCATTTT. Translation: CASTRTGASNQPQHF.

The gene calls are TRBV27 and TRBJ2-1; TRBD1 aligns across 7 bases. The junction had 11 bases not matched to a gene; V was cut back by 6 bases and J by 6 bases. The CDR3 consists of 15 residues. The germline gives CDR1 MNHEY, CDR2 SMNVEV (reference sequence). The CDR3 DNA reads TGTGCCAGCAGCGAAGACAGGGTTACCTCCAATGAGCAGTTCTTC. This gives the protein CASSEDRVTSNEQFF.

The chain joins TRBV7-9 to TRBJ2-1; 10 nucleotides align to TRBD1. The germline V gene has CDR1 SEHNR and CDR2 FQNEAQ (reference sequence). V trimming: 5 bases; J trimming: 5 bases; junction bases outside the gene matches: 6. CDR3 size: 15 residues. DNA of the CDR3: TGTGCCAGCAGCCTAAGACAGGGGGCGAACAATGAGCAGTTCTTC. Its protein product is CASSLRQGANNEQFF.

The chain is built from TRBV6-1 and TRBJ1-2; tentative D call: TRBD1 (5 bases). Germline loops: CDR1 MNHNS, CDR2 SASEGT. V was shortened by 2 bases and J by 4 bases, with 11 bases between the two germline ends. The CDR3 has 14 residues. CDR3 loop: CASSEIGRAYGYTF. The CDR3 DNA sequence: TGTGCCAGCAGTGAAATAGGCAGGGCCTATGGCTACACCTTC.

The CDR3 is CASSRPRTGRTDTQYF. Here the CDR3 DNA reads TGTGCCAGCAGCAGACCTCGGACAGGGCGGACAGATACGCAGTATTTT. The genes are TRBV21-1 and TRBJ2-3; the D call in the table, TRBD1, was not verified against the DNA. TRBV21-1 is annotated as a pseudogene. The CDR3 is 16 amino acids.

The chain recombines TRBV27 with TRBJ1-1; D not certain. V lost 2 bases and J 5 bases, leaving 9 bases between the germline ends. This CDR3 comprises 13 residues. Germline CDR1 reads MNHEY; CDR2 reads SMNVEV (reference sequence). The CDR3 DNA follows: TGTGCCAGCAGTTTACTAGGTGGGACTGAAGCTTTCTTT. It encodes CASSLLGGTEAFF.

CDR3 nucleotide sequence: TGTGCCAGCAGTTCCGGGGGCAGGGGGCTGCAAGAGACCCAGTACTTC. It specifies CASSSGGRGLQETQYF. This chain links TRBV28 with TRBJ2-5; 8 bases are a match to TRBD1. After removal of 4 bases from V and 2 bases from J, the junction contained 9 bases not matched to a gene. This CDR3 contains 16 residues. From germline, CDR1 is MDHEN and CDR2 SYDVKM.

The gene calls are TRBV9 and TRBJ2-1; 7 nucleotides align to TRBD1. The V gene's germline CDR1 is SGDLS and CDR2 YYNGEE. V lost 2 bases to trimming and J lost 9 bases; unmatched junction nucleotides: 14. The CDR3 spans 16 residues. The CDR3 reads CASSVHYRGKGSEQFF. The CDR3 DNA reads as TGTGCCAGCAGCGTCCATTACAGGGGAAAAGGGAGTGAGCAGTTCTTC.

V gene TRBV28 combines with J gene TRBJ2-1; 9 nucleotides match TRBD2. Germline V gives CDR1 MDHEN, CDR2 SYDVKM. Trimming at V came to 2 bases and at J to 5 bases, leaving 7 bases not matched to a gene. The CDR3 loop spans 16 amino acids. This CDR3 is CASSLLSGGYDNEQFF. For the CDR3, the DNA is TGTGCCAGCAGTTTACTTAGCGGGGGTTATGACAATGAGCAGTTCTTC. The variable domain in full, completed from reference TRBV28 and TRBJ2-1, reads DVKVTQSSRYLVKRTGEKVFLECVQDMDHENMFWYRQDPGLGLRLIYFSYDVKMKEKGDIPEGYSVSREKKERFSLILESASTNQTSMYLCASSLLSGGYDNEQFFGPGTRLTVL.

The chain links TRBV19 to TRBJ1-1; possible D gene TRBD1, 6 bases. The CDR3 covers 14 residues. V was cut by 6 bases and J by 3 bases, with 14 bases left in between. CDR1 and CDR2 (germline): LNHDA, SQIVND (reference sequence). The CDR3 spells CASRGTGSYTEAFF. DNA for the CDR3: TGTGCCAGTAGGGGCACAGGGTCGTACACTGAAGCTTTCTTT.

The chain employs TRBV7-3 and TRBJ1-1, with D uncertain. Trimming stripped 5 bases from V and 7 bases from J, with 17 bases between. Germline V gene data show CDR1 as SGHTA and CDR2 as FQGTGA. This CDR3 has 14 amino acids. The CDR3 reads CASSLVGGGSEAFF. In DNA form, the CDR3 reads TGTGCCAGCAGCCTCGTAGGTGGAGGAAGTGAAGCTTTCTTT.

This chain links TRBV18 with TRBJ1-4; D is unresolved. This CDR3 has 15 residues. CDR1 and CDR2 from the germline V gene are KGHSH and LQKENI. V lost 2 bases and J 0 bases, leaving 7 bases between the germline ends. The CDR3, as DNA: TGTGCCAGCTCACCAGGGCGGGCAACTAATGAAAAACTGTTTTTT. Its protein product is CASSPGRATNEKLFF.

The CDR3 coding sequence is TGTGCCAGCTCACCACAAAGGCGGGCCCGGGACAGGGAGGAGGAGACCCAGTACTTC. Its protein product is CASSPQRRARDREEETQYF. V and J are TRBV18 and TRBJ2-5; TRBD1 agrees at 9 bases. From germline, CDR1 is KGHSH and CDR2 LQKENI. The CDR3 consists of 19 residues. Trimming cost V 1 base and J 5 bases; bases outside gene matches: 17.

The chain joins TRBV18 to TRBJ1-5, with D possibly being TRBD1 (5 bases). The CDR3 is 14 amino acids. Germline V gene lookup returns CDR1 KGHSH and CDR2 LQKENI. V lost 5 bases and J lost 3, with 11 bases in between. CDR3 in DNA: TGTGCCAGCTCAGCGCAGGGATCCAATCAGCCCCAGCATTTT. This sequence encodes CASSAQGSNQPQHF.

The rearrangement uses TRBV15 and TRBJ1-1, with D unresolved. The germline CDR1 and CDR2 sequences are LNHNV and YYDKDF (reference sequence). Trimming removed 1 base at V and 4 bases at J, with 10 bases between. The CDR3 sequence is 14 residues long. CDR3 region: CATSRVARSTEAFF. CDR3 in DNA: TGTGCCACCAGCAGAGTAGCAAGGAGCACTGAAGCTTTCTTT.

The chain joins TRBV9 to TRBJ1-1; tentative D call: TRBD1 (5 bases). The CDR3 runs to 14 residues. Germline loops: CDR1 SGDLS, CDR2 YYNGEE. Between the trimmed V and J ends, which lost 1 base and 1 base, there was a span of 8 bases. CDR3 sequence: CASSVITGNTEAFF. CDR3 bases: TGTGCCAGCAGCGTAATTACAGGGAACACTGAAGCTTTCTTT.